This note documents a single T cell receptor (beta chain) sequence. No antigen is known for it. No much larger clone exists at a distance of one base, and base qualities are not known. From the cysteine up to the phenylalanine, the CDR3 has a length of 14 residues. The DNA shown is the 42-base CDR3, in frame from base 1. After removal of 4 bases from V and 2 bases from J, the junction retains 6 bases not matched to a gene. The germline V gene (reference sequence) yields SGHNT for CDR1 and YYREEE for CDR2. The library was obtained by the immunoSEQ multiplex PCR assay. TCRdb retrieved this table from immuneACCESS and kept in-frame rearrangements only. Not all clones are present; in checked studies, unresolved V genes account for under half, and no reason is known for the remainder. Recorded for this sample are around 62,000 clones; approximately 90% of them occurred a single time. Of the sample, under 3% is held by the ten largest clones.

This record comes from a study of T cell changes during pregnancy in multiple sclerosis (dated by TCRdb to between 2018 and 2021). As for the study more broadly: In women with multiple sclerosis, the researchers looked at how the T cell repertoire shifted as pregnancy progressed.

The chain is encoded by TRBV5-4 joined to TRBJ2-7; 7 bases in the junction line up with TRBD1. The sequenced sample was peripheral blood, obtained in the first trimester of pregnancy. The sequence was obtained from a female donor with multiple sclerosis, enrolled in a pregnancy study. The DNA sequence is TGTGCCAGCAGCCCGGACAGGAATACCTACGAGCAGTACTTC. Translated, this is CASSPDRNTYEQYF. Reference TRBV5-4 and TRBJ2-7 proteins supply the regions before and after the CDR3; the full variable domain is: ETGVTQSPTHLIKTRGQQVTLRCSSQSGHNTVSWYQQALGQGPQFIFQYYREEENGRGNFPPRFSGLQFPNYSSELNVNALELDDSALYLCASSPDRNTYEQYFGPGTRLTVT.